Reported below is one T cell receptor beta chain. The data were taken from a study of blood T cell repertoires in COVID-19. About the study: Samples of COVID-19 (acute and convalescent) were obtained from the United States, Italy and Spain. PBMCs, B-cell-depleted T cells, or T cells were the source of the cDNA or gDNA that made up the material.

Per the study methods: Quantification of nucleated cells was approximated via reference gene primer amplification. Measured with immunoSEQ multiplex PCR; TCRdb has only the in-frame clones, and not every one. V, J and clone size were drawn from that table, and D and trimming were deduced from the DNA. The top ten hold under 2.5% of the sample, which has 150,000 to 200,000 clones, roughly nine tenths seen once. The V end lost 5 bases, the J end lost 0 bases, and 15 bases lay between the germline ends. CDR1 and CDR2 from the germline V gene are MNHNY and SVGAGI (reference sequence). The CDR3 sequence is 16 residues long.

The sequenced material came from peripheral blood. This chain connects TRBV6-6 to TRBJ2-3; D perhaps matches TRBD1 (6 bases). This TCR derives from a man aged 70 or older with active or convalescent COVID-19. CDR3 nucleotides: TGTGCCAGCAGTAGGGATTGGGGGCTTAGCACAGATACGCAGTATTTT. Translating gives CASSRDWGLSTDTQYF.